These 32 T cell receptor beta chains were sequenced from one sample in a study of CD8+CD57+ T cells in acquired aplastic anemia. By flow cytometry, patients selected for sequencing had shown an expansion of CD8+CD57+ cells. TCR beta VDJ combinations and CDR3 sequences were profiled from genomic DNA. TCRdb independently ran MiXCR on the reads; one entry per CDR3 protein. This sample has about 240,000 distinct CDR3 sequences, with approximately 50% found just once. Sequencing was done on a sample of sorted CD4+, CD8+, or CD8+CD57+ T cells (not recorded which) from PBMCs. The receptors shown here come from a human donor with aplastic anemia.

J is TRBJ2-1 and V is TRBV2, with 14 positions matching TRBD2. The germline gives CDR1 SNHLY, CDR2 FYNNEI. The CDR3 length is 16 residues. With V trimmed by 0 bases and J by 14 bases, 9 bases remained unmatched. The CDR3 protein is CASSEADRTSGGKKFF. CDR3 in DNA: TGTGCCAGCAGTGAAGCGGATAGGACTAGCGGGGGGAAGAAGTTCTTC.

This clonotype was counted only a few times. The CDR3 sequence: CASSSLVVYYGYTF. The CDR3 region has the DNA TGTGCCAGCAGCTCGCTCGTTGTGTACTATGGCTACACCTTC. V usage is TRBV2 and J usage is TRBJ1-2, with D unclear. Trimming removed 6 bases at V and 3 bases at J, with 14 bases between. The CDR3 is 14 amino acids. Germline-derived CDR1 and CDR2 are SNHLY and FYNNEI.

This clonotype was observed a few times. The chain is built from TRBV9 and TRBJ1-1; no definite D call. The V and J ends lost 0 bases and 4 bases respectively, with 10 bases between them. This CDR3 spans 14 amino acids. Germline CDR1 reads SGDLS; CDR2 reads YYNGEE. This CDR3 reads CASSVDWVITEAFF. CDR3 DNA sequence: TGTGCCAGCAGCGTAGATTGGGTTATCACTGAAGCTTTCTTT.

This clonotype was counted a few times. The chain employs TRBV7-6 and TRBJ1-6; 9 nucleotides match TRBD1. Per the germline V gene, CDR1 is SGHVS and CDR2 is FNYEAQ. Trimming cost V 1 base and J 7 bases; bases outside gene matches: 2. This CDR3 region has 15 residues. CDR3 sequence (DNA): TGTGCCAGCAGCTTAGATGGACAGGGGAATTCACCCCTCCACTTT. Amino acids: CASSLDGQGNSPLHF.

This clonotype was detected ten times or more. This sequence joins TRBV7-9 and TRBJ2-2; 12 bases fit TRBD1. Germline values: CDR1 SEHNR, CDR2 FQNEAQ (reference sequence). V trimming: 5 bases; J trimming: 4 bases; junction bases outside the gene matches: 5. This CDR3 spans 16 amino acids. The CDR3 region has the DNA TGTGCCAGCAGCCCGGGACAGGGGGCAAGCACCGGGGAGCTGTTTTTT. Amino acid sequence: CASSPGQGASTGELFF.

In this sample, this clonotype turned up many times. The chain links TRBV7-9 to TRBJ1-2, with D unclear. The V gene's germline CDR1 is SEHNR and CDR2 FQNEAQ (reference sequence). The V end was cut by 1 base, the J end by 4 bases, with 10 bases between. The CDR3 is 14 residues long. For the CDR3, the DNA is TGTGCCAGCAGCTTAGGACGCGGGAGCTATGGCTACACCTTC. It encodes CASSLGRGSYGYTF.

This clonotype has at least ten counts. The chain has TRBV20-1 and TRBJ2-7; D assignment may be TRBD1 or TRBD2 (5 bases each). Trimming removed 6 bases at V and 7 bases at J, with 19 bases between. CDR1 DFQATT and CDR2 SNEGSKA come from the germline V gene (reference sequence). CDR3 length: 13 amino acids. The CDR3 loop reads CSALGPQNLEQYF. CDR3 in DNA: TGCAGTGCGTTGGGACCACAGAATTTGGAGCAGTACTTC.

This clonotype was observed a handful of times. The chain is built from TRBV6-5 and TRBJ2-7; 7 bases map to TRBD1. Per the germline V gene, CDR1 is MNHEY and CDR2 is SVGAGI. The CDR3 is 15 residues long. V was pared by 6 bases and J by 6 bases, with 14 bases of the junction left unmatched. The CDR3 loop reads CASSVYGTVTGEQYF. The CDR3 bases are TGTGCCAGCAGCGTATACGGGACAGTGACCGGCGAGCAGTACTTC.

As regards this clonotype: A much bigger clone sits one base away, suggesting this may be a read error. V gene TRBV4-3 combines with J gene TRBJ2-7; unclear D gene. V lost 2 bases and J lost 1, with 9 bases in between. Germline CDR1 is LGHNA and CDR2 is YSLEER. This CDR3 is 14 amino acids long. The CDR3 loop is CASSQMDGSYEQYF. The CDR3 DNA follows: TGCGCCAGCAGCCAAATGGACGGTTCCTACGAGCAGTACTTC.

This clonotype has just a few counts. The V gene is TRBV28, the J gene TRBJ1-1; TRBD1 matches at 8 bases. V trimming: 1 base; J trimming: 7 bases; junction bases outside the gene matches: 5. CDR1 is MDHEN and CDR2 is SYDVKM in the germline V gene. The length of the CDR3 is 14 residues. Here the CDR3 reads CASSLLGQGVEAFF. DNA of the CDR3: TGTGCCAGCAGTTTATTAGGACAGGGAGTTGAAGCTTTCTTT. The full variable domain, in which reference TRBV28 and TRBJ1-1 provide the parts outside the CDR3, is DVKVTQSSRYLVKRTGEKVFLECVQDMDHENMFWYRQDPGLGLRLIYFSYDVKMKEKGDIPEGYSVSREKKERFSLILESASTNQTSMYLCASSLLGQGVEAFFGQGTRLTVV.

Within the sample, this clonotype is medium-sized (0.01 to 0.1%). The genes are TRBV2 and TRBJ2-5, with D perhaps assigned TRBD1 or TRBD2 (6 bases each). This CDR3 spans 15 amino acids. Germline V gives CDR1 SNHLY, CDR2 FYNNEI. V shed 4 bases and J shed 3 bases, with 15 bases lying between them. The CDR3 loop reads CASSVAGHKEETQYF. In nucleotides, the CDR3 is TGTGCCAGCAGTGTCGCGGGACACAAAGAAGAGACCCAGTACTTC.

This clonotype was counted at least ten times. The chain couples TRBV12-3 or TRBV12-4 to TRBJ2-7, with 9 bases identical to TRBD1. V was pared by 3 bases and J by 6 bases, with 6 bases of the junction left unmatched. This CDR3 has 14 residues. This CDR3 reads CASSLGTGSGEQYF. The CDR3 bases are TGTGCCAGCAGTTTGGGGACAGGGTCTGGCGAGCAGTACTTC.

Comment on this clonotype: This may stem from a read error, because a much larger clone lies one nucleotide away. The chain recombines TRBV7-8 with TRBJ1-2; tentative D call: TRBD1 (6 bases). The CDR3 contains 14 residues. Trimming removed 6 bases at V and 8 bases at J, with 19 bases between. Germline loops: CDR1 SGHVS, CDR2 FQNEAQ. The CDR3 region has the DNA TGTGCCAGCAGTCACGCCAACCAGGGGAAAGGCTACACCTTC. This sequence encodes CASSHANQGKGYTF.

This clonotype was picked up many times. The gene calls are TRBV5-8 and TRBJ2-7, with TRBD2 as a possible D gene (5 bases). V lost 4 bases and J 2 bases, leaving 19 bases between the germline ends. CDR1 SGHTS and CDR2 YDEGEE come from the germline V gene. This CDR3 is 16 amino acids long. The CDR3 protein is CASSPDGRGPPYEQYF. CDR3 nucleotides: TGTGCCAGCAGCCCGGACGGACGAGGGCCCCCCTACGAGCAGTACTTC.

This clonotype was detected many times. CDR3 amino acids: CASSSTGDTQYF. The CDR3 region has the DNA TGTGCCAGCAGCAGCACGGGAGATACGCAGTATTTT. V is TRBV7-9 and J is TRBJ2-3; D is uncertain. CDR1 SEHNR and CDR2 FQNEAQ come from the germline V gene (reference sequence). V dropped 5 bases and J dropped 5 bases, with 8 bases sitting between them. This CDR3 comprises 12 residues.

The CDR3 sequence: CASSEGLAVISNEQFF. The CDR3 DNA reads as TGTGCCAGCAGTGAAGGACTAGCGGTAATCAGCAATGAGCAGTTCTTC. The genes are TRBV2 and TRBJ2-1; 9 bases match TRBD2. The length of the CDR3 is 16 residues. The germline CDR1 and CDR2 sequences are SNHLY and FYNNEI. The V segment lost 1 base and the J segment 6 bases; nucleotides outside the gene matches: 7.

This chain links TRBV20-1 with TRBJ1-6; D possibly corresponds to TRBD1 (5 bases). This CDR3 has 14 residues. Trimming removed 1 base at V and 7 bases at J, with 11 bases between. Germline V gene sequence: CDR1 DFQATT, CDR2 SNEGSKA (reference sequence). CDR3 protein: CSARGGRENSPLHF. The CDR3 DNA follows: TGCAGTGCTAGAGGGGGCAGGGAGAATTCACCCCTCCACTTT.

V usage is TRBV20-1 and J usage is TRBJ2-7; 7 bases are a match to TRBD2. V was pared by 6 bases and J by 4 bases, with 6 bases of the junction left unmatched. The CDR3 sequence is 12 residues long. The germline V gene encodes CDR1 DFQATT and CDR2 SNEGSKA (reference sequence). The CDR3 here is CSAPWTSYEQYF. DNA of the CDR3: TGCAGTGCCCCTTGGACTAGTTACGAGCAGTACTTC.

This clonotype occurred many times. V is TRBV11-2 and J is TRBJ1-4; no reliable D call. Germline CDR1 and CDR2: SGHAT and FQNNGV. This CDR3 has 13 amino acids. Trimming shortened V by 4 bases and J by 5 bases, and 8 bases separated the two germline ends. CDR3 DNA sequence: TGTGCCAGCAGCTGGAATGTAAATGAAAAACTGTTTTTT. Translating gives CASSWNVNEKLFF.

This clonotype was found many times. This sequence joins TRBV6-4 and TRBJ2-1; no clear D. Germline values: CDR1 MRHNA, CDR2 SNTAGT. Trimming removed 0 bases from V and 4 bases from J, with 7 bases in between. This CDR3 contains 14 residues. The CDR3 DNA reads as TGTGCCAGCAGTGACTCGGACGAGTACAATGAGCAGTTCTTC. Its protein product is CASSDSDEYNEQFF.

The rearrangement links TRBV19 to TRBJ2-5, with 9 positions matching TRBD1. Germline V lookup: CDR1 LNHDA, CDR2 SQIVND (reference sequence). This CDR3 is built from 16 residues. V trimming: 5 bases; J trimming: 0 bases; junction bases outside the gene matches: 7. The CDR3 loop is CASSPRTGADQETQYF. The CDR3 DNA sequence: TGTGCCAGTAGTCCGAGGACAGGGGCCGACCAAGAGACCCAGTACTTC.

CDR3: CSVVWAPSTDTQYF. The CDR3 DNA reads TGCAGCGTTGTTTGGGCACCTAGCACAGATACGCAGTATTTT. The rearrangement links TRBV29-1 to TRBJ2-3; D is uncertain. With 4 bases removed from V and 0 bases from J, the gap between germline ends came to 11 bases. CDR1 and CDR2 from the germline V gene are SQVTM and ANQGSEA. The CDR3 length is 14 residues.

Details on this clonotype: This could be a read error, since a much larger clone is one nucleotide away. V and J are TRBV7-9 and TRBJ2-7; TRBD1 matches at 7 bases. Germline CDR1 and CDR2: SEHNR and FQNEAQ (reference sequence). The CDR3 has 11 amino acids. This chain's CDR3 is CASSPGQEQCF. The CDR3 region has the DNA TGTGCCAGCAGCCCAGGACAGGAGCAGTGCTTC.

This clonotype has just one count. A read error is likely, as this CDR3 ends without the conserved phenylalanine or tryptophan. The chain links TRBV2 to TRBJ2-7, with D perhaps given as TRBD1 or TRBD2 (5 bases each). This CDR3 has 15 amino acids. V lost 1 base and J lost 1, with 11 bases in between. CDR1 is SNHLY and CDR2 is FYNNEI in the germline V gene. As DNA, the CDR3 is TGTGCCAGCAGTGAAGGGACGGGGCAATCCTACGAGCAGTACCTC. Translated: CASSEGTGQSYEQYL.

The chain uses TRBV20-1 and TRBJ2-7; 12 nucleotides line up with TRBD2. The ends lost 3 bases at V and 5 bases at J; junction bases unmatched: 5. Germline-derived CDR1 and CDR2 are DFQATT and SNEGSKA (reference sequence). The CDR3 length is 14 residues. The CDR3 bases are TGCAGTGCTAGCCCGCTAGCGGGAGGGAACGAGCAGTACTTC. It specifies CSASPLAGGNEQYF.

This clonotype appeared many times. J is TRBJ2-7 and V is TRBV5-8; 7 nucleotides line up with TRBD1. This CDR3 comprises 14 residues. J gave up 3 bases and V 5 bases, and 8 bases lay outside the gene matches. CDR1 is SGHTS, CDR2 YDEGEE, per germline. CDR3 nucleotides: TGTGCCAGCAGTCCCGGGACAGTGCACTACGAGCAGTACTTC. Amino acid sequence: CASSPGTVHYEQYF.

As concerns this clonotype: A much larger clone lies one base from this, so it may be a read error. The chain recombines TRBV12-3 or TRBV12-4 with TRBJ1-2; no clear D. This CDR3 region has 14 residues. The CDR3 DNA sequence: TGTGCCAGCAGTTTGAGGCAGGCTAACTATGGCTGCACCTTC. Translating it yields CASSLRQANYGCTF.

The table lists this clonotype with many counts. The chain joins TRBV5-8 to TRBJ2-1; D is ambiguous. The CDR3 runs 12 residues. From germline, CDR1 is SGHTS and CDR2 YDEGEE. V lost 2 bases, J lost 8 bases, and 8 bases lay in between. The CDR3 loop is CASSLTWDEQFF. DNA for the CDR3: TGTGCCAGCAGCTTAACATGGGATGAGCAGTTCTTC.

This clonotype is deemed medium-sized. This chain uses TRBV10-2 with TRBJ2-7, with 7 positions matching TRBD1. V dropped 0 bases and J dropped 3; count of bases not matched to a gene: 2. This CDR3 is 14 amino acids long. Germline V gene data show CDR1 as WSHSY and CDR2 as SAAADI. The CDR3 DNA is TGCGCCAGCAGTGAGTCGACAGGGATCTACGAGCAGTACTTC. This gives the protein CASSESTGIYEQYF.

This clonotype was seen at least ten times. CDR3: CASSISLAGGNNEQFF. The CDR3 region has the DNA TGTGCCAGTAGTATAAGTCTAGCGGGGGGAAACAATGAGCAGTTCTTC. This chain uses TRBV19 with TRBJ2-1, with 11 bases aligning to TRBD2. Losses at the gene ends were 2 bases for V and 5 bases for J; bases not matched to a gene: 5. Germline CDR1 is LNHDA and CDR2 is SQIVND (reference sequence). The length of the CDR3 is 16 residues. Full variable domain (outside the CDR3, taken from reference TRBV19 and TRBJ2-1): DGGITQSPKYLFRKEGQNVTLSCEQNLNHDAMYWYRQDPGQGLRLIYYSQIVNDFQKGDIAEGYSVSREKKESFPLTVTSAQKNPTAFYLCASSISLAGGNNEQFFGPGTRLTVL.

Only one count was recorded for this clonotype. This chain joins TRBV6-6 and TRBJ1-2, with D unresolved. Per germline, CDR1 MNHNY and CDR2 SVGAGI (reference sequence). Trimming cost V 0 bases and J 6 bases, with 11 bases left between them. This CDR3 has 14 amino acids. CDR3 bases: TGTGCCAGCAGTTACTCGGCGGGGAGGGATGGCTACACCTTC. Protein sequence: CASSYSAGRDGYTF.

This clonotype was found many times. The CDR3 spells CASFEALGTIYF. CDR3 nucleotide sequence: TGTGCCAGCTTTGAGGCACTCGGCACCATATATTTT. The V gene is TRBV7-9, the J gene TRBJ1-3; D is unresolved. This CDR3 region has 12 residues. CDR1 and CDR2 (germline): SEHNR, FQNEAQ (reference sequence). Trimming shortened V by 8 bases and J by 9 bases, and 14 bases separated the two germline ends.